A selection of T cell receptor beta chains follows, all from one sample in a study of cytomegalovirus exposure and HLA in healthy donors. Produced via immunoSEQ multiplex PCR; TCRdb's table is partial and in-frame only. The sample lists about 140,000 clones, about two thirds occurring once. The sample consisted of PBMCs. These receptors were obtained from a man aged 25-45 years in good health and CMV-seropositive. Both conserved end residues are trimmed from each CDR3.

V: TRBV5-1
CDR3: ASSLDGGSTLGALTQY

V: TRBV6-6
CDR3: ASSRREDQPQH

V: TRBV5-4
CDR3: ASSYGSTEAF

V: TRBV19
CDR3: ASTKTGTGIETQY

V: TRBV28
CDR3: ASSPQGRGTTNEKLF

V: TRBV7-9
CDR3: ASSLIRRRDFAYEQY

V: TRBV19
CDR3: ASSPRQAYEQY

V: TRBV2
CDR3: ASGFSLAGFGGELF

V: TRBV7-9
CDR3: ASRSSGNTIY

V: TRBV7-9
CDR3: SSRGGRAEQY

V: TRBV7-3
CDR3: ASSLGRGDTGELF